Following are 23 T cell receptor beta chains from one sample sequenced in a study of identical twins. TCRdb reanalysed the 5' RACE reads using MiXCR and keeps one entry per CDR3 protein. Of under 1 million distinct CDR3 sequences listed, 9% to 15% are singletons. This sample also appeared in a second study, on yellow fever vaccine responses in identical twins.

Material for sequencing was PBMCs. The receptors come from a woman aged 18 to 35 in good health.

This rearrangement joins TRBV7-9 to TRBJ2-7; D could derive from TRBD1 or TRBD2 (5 bases each). In germline, CDR1 is SEHNR, CDR2 FQNEAQ (reference sequence). The CDR3 is 17 amino acids. The V and J ends lost 1 base and 5 bases respectively, with 21 bases between them. The CDR3: CASSLGVGGSGWDEQYV. CDR3 in DNA: TGTGCCAGCAGCTTAGGGGTTGGCGGGTCAGGGTGGGACGAGCAGTACGTC.

This clonotype was detected only a few times. This chain links TRBV18 with TRBJ2-3, with 14 bases fitting TRBD2. Germline V CDR1 and CDR2: KGHSH, LQKENI. The trim removed 3 bases at V and 1 base at J, leaving 6 bases unmatched. The CDR3 sequence is 18 residues long. CDR3 DNA: TGTGCCAGCTCACCCCCACCGGGACTAGCGGGGGGCACAGATACGCAGTATTTT. Translated, it gives CASSPPPGLAGGTDTQYF.

This clonotype turned up a few times. The V call is TRBV20-1, the J call TRBJ2-2, with 7 bases that match TRBD1. Trimming cost V 6 bases and J 4 bases; bases outside gene matches: 11. The CDR3 spans 15 residues. Germline CDR1 is DFQATT and CDR2 is SNEGSKA (reference sequence). The CDR3 sequence: CSATNRGDGTGELFF. CDR3 coding DNA: TGCAGTGCAACTAACAGGGGAGATGGCACCGGGGAGCTGTTTTTT.

This clonotype has at least ten counts. The J gene is TRBJ2-3, the V gene TRBV4-2; D unclear. This CDR3 comprises 15 residues. V lost 0 bases to trimming and J lost 3 bases, with 10 bases between them. Germline V gives CDR1 LGHNA, CDR2 YNFKEQ. The CDR3 sequence: CASSQEAYSTDTQYF. The DNA for the CDR3 is TGTGCCAGCAGCCAAGAGGCGTACAGTACAGATACGCAGTATTTT.

There are a few counts of this clonotype. This chain uses TRBV7-8 with TRBJ2-7; tentatively, D is TRBD2 (6 bases). The V gene's germline CDR1 is SGHVS and CDR2 FQNEAQ. Trimming shortened V by 5 bases and J by 3 bases, and 14 bases separated the two germline ends. The CDR3 has 14 amino acids. The CDR3 loop reads CASSPRLVSYEQYV. CDR3 nucleotides: TGTGCCAGCAGCCCTAGACTAGTAAGCTACGAGCAGTACGTC.

In this sample, this clonotype turned up a few times. The rearrangement links TRBV12-3 or TRBV12-4 to TRBJ2-7; 8 nucleotides match TRBD1. The CDR3 is 14 amino acids. The V gene end was trimmed by 3 bases and the J gene end by 4 bases; junction bases not matched to a gene: 5. CDR3 nucleotide sequence: TGTGCCAGCAGTTTGTGGGACAGGAATTACGAGCAGTACTTC. This gives the protein CASSLWDRNYEQYF.

This clonotype was counted many times. V gene TRBV12-3 or TRBV12-4 combines with J gene TRBJ1-5, with TRBD1 as a possible D gene (6 bases). The CDR3 has 15 amino acids. V dropped 5 bases and J dropped 2 bases, with 13 bases sitting between them. The CDR3 DNA reads TGTGCCAGCAGTAGACAGGTCGGGGGCAATCAGCCCCAGCATTTT. Encoded protein: CASSRQVGGNQPQHF.

This chain joins TRBV5-1 and TRBJ2-6; the D gene could be TRBD1 or TRBD2 (5 bases each). V was shortened by 0 bases and J by 0 bases, with 13 bases between the two germline ends. The CDR3 spans 18 residues. Germline V gene sequence: CDR1 SGHRS, CDR2 YFSETQ. This CDR3 is CASSLDVGRGSGANVLTF. In DNA form, the CDR3 reads TGCGCCAGCAGCTTGGATGTGGGACGGGGCTCTGGGGCCAACGTCCTGACTTTC. The full variable domain, completed using reference TRBV5-1 and TRBJ2-6, is KAGVTQTPRYLIKTRGQQVTLSCSPISGHRSVSWYQQTPGQGLQFLFEYFSETQRNKGNFPGRFSGRQFSNSRSEMNVSTLELGDSALYLCASSLDVGRGSGANVLTFGAGSRLTVL.

This clonotype was seen a handful of times. The chain is built from TRBV7-6 and TRBJ2-2; D is possibly TRBD1 (6 bases). The germline CDR1 and CDR2 sequences are SGHVS and FNYEAQ. The CDR3 totals 15 residues. Trimming shortened V by 5 bases and J by 3 bases, and 13 bases separated the two germline ends. The DNA for the CDR3 is TGTGCCAGCAGCCCTACCCGGACAGACACCGGGGAGCTGTTTTTT. Translating it yields CASSPTRTDTGELFF. The whole variable domain, filled in from reference TRBV7-6 and TRBJ2-2, reads GAGVSQSPRYKVTKRGQDVALRCDPISGHVSLYWYRQALGQGPEFLTYFNYEAQQDKSGLPNDRFSAERPEGSISTLTIQRTEQRDSAMYRCASSPTRTDTGELFFGEGSRLTVL.

This chain joins TRBV11-2 and TRBJ1-5; D remains unclear. CDR3 length equals 15 residues. CDR1 and CDR2 from the germline V gene are SGHAT and FQNNGV. The V gene lost 3 bases and the J gene lost 4 bases, with 13 bases spanning the gap. The CDR3 protein is CASSFRTAQNQPQHF. DNA for the CDR3: TGTGCCAGCAGCTTCCGAACAGCTCAGAATCAGCCCCAGCATTTT.

This clonotype was seen more than once but under ten times. The genes are TRBV20-1 and TRBJ2-1; 11 nucleotides agree with TRBD2. The trim removed 6 bases at V and 6 bases at J, leaving 4 bases unmatched. Germline CDR1 DFQATT, CDR2 SNEGSKA (reference sequence). CDR3 length equals 13 residues. The CDR3: CSASGLAGNEQFF. DNA for the CDR3: TGCAGTGCCTCTGGACTAGCGGGCAATGAGCAGTTCTTC.

In this sample, this clonotype turned up a few times. The chain uses TRBV7-6 and TRBJ2-7; maybe TRBD2 (6 bases). Trimming removed 2 bases from V and 3 bases from J, with 20 bases in between. The CDR3 is 17 amino acids. Germline V lookup: CDR1 SGHVS, CDR2 FNYEAQ. The CDR3 coding sequence is TGTGCCAGCAGCTTACGGGCTCTAGGAGGGGCGGGCTACGAGCAGTACTTC. This codes for CASSLRALGGAGYEQYF.

This clonotype was seen a few times. In DNA form, the CDR3 reads TGTGCCAGCAGCCAAGGAAATAGCCCCAGCACAGATACGCAGTATTTT. It specifies CASSQGNSPSTDTQYF. The rearrangement uses TRBV14 and TRBJ2-3; D is undetermined. CDR3 length: 16 residues. Looked up from germline, CDR1 is SGHDN and CDR2 is FVKESK. V gave up 1 base and J gave up 0 bases, with 11 bases separating them.

This clonotype has a handful of counts. The J gene is TRBJ2-2, the V gene TRBV3-1; 7 positions agree with TRBD1. CDR3 length equals 15 residues. Germline V gene sequence: CDR1 LGHDT, CDR2 YNNKEL (reference sequence). V dropped 4 bases and J dropped 7; count of bases not matched to a gene: 9. CDR3 region: CASSRGTVVVGELFF. In DNA, the CDR3 is TGTGCCAGCAGCCGGGGGACAGTAGTAGTCGGGGAGCTGTTTTTT. The complete variable domain, with remaining parts taken from reference TRBV3-1 and TRBJ2-2, reads DTAVSQTPKYLVTQMGNDKSIKCEQNLGHDTMYWYKQDSKKFLKIMFSYNNKELIINETVPNRFSPKSPDKAHLNLHINSLELGDSAVYFCASSRGTVVVGELFFGEGSRLTVL.

In this sample, this clonotype turned up a few times. The CDR3 nucleotides are TGTGCCAGCCGCCCCGGGGCCCAAGAGACCCAGTACTTC. Residues: CASRPGAQETQYF. The chain recombines TRBV28 with TRBJ2-5; D may match TRBD1 or TRBD2 (5 bases each). Trimming removed 8 bases from V and 1 base from J, with 11 bases in between. The CDR3 has 13 amino acids. Germline loops: CDR1 MDHEN, CDR2 SYDVKM.

This clonotype was detected many times. The V and J genes are TRBV12-3 or TRBV12-4 and TRBJ2-7; D remains ambiguous. V was clipped by 6 bases and J by 6 bases, with 12 bases between them. This CDR3 has 12 residues. The DNA of the CDR3 is TGTGCCAGCAGCCGCGGCCTCGGCGAGCAGTACTTC. Amino acids: CASSRGLGEQYF.

The rearrangement uses TRBV7-9 and TRBJ2-2; 7 positions agree with TRBD2. From germline, CDR1 is SEHNR and CDR2 FQNEAQ (reference sequence). The V gene end was trimmed by 10 bases and the J gene end by 3 bases; junction bases not matched to a gene: 8. The length of the CDR3 is 14 residues. CDR3 residues: CATRGVGDTGELFF. The CDR3 bases are TGTGCCACCCGGGGGGTGGGCGACACCGGGGAGCTGTTTTTT.

This chain joins TRBV24-1 and TRBJ2-4; 7 bases are shared with TRBD1. Per germline, CDR1 KGHDR and CDR2 SFDVKD. The junction had 4 bases not matched to a gene; V was cut back by 5 bases and J by 1 base. This CDR3 contains 15 residues. As DNA, the CDR3 is TGTGCCACCAGTGCCCCGACAGGGGCCAAAAACATTCAGTACTTC. It codes for CATSAPTGAKNIQYF.

The chain has TRBV5-1 and TRBJ2-1; 14 nucleotides align to TRBD2. CDR1 SGHRS and CDR2 YFSETQ come from the germline V gene. The CDR3 totals 15 residues. The V gene end was trimmed by 4 bases and the J gene end by 8 bases; junction bases not matched to a gene: 5. The chain's CDR3 is CASSPTGLAGDEQFF. The DNA of the CDR3 is TGCGCCAGCAGCCCGACGGGACTAGCGGGAGATGAGCAGTTCTTC.

This clonotype has more than one count but fewer than ten. The gene calls are TRBV24-1 and TRBJ2-1, with D uncertain. CDR1 KGHDR and CDR2 SFDVKD come from the germline V gene. The CDR3 covers 13 residues. The V end was cut by 9 bases, the J end by 2 bases, with 10 bases between. The CDR3 nucleotides are TGTGCCACCGGCGATGCTACCTACAATGAGCAGTTCTTC. Protein: CATGDATYNEQFF.

This clonotype was counted only a few times. The chain couples TRBV11-2 to TRBJ2-3, with D hard to call. This CDR3 spans 18 amino acids. Germline V gene lookup returns CDR1 SGHAT and CDR2 FQNNGV. V lost 5 bases to trimming and J lost 2 bases, with 23 bases between them. CDR3 region: CASSHPRIGRRDTDTQYF. Here the CDR3 DNA reads TGTGCCAGCAGCCACCCCAGGATTGGCAGGCGCGACACAGATACGCAGTATTTT.

This clonotype was seen at least ten times. The chain joins TRBV4-2 to TRBJ1-4; possibly TRBD1 for D (5 bases). V was trimmed by 0 bases and J by 8 bases, leaving 13 bases between them. This CDR3 comprises 15 residues. CDR1 and CDR2 (germline): LGHNA, YNFKEQ. CDR3: CASSQDPPGREKLFF. The CDR3 DNA follows: TGTGCCAGCAGCCAAGATCCCCCAGGGAGAGAAAAACTGTTTTTT.

The chain has TRBV28 and TRBJ1-1; 7 bases map to TRBD1. CDR1 and CDR2 (germline): MDHEN, SYDVKM. The J segment lost 1 base and the V segment lost 6 bases, leaving 8 bases of the junction unmatched. The CDR3 sequence is 15 residues long. DNA for the CDR3: TGTGCCAGCAGCCGGGAGACAGGGCGGAACACTGAAGCTTTCTTT. Translation gives CASSRETGRNTEAFF.